These 10 T cell receptor beta chains share one sample of origin, sequenced in a study of cytomegalovirus exposure and HLA in healthy donors. PCR was performed using 60 Vbeta and 13 Jbeta primers. Sequencing used immunoSEQ multiplex PCR; TCRdb keeps in-frame clones, though not all of them. This table has about 170,000 clones, 75% to 85% appearing once. What was sequenced was PBMCs. The receptors come from a woman aged 45-60 years in good health and CMV-seronegative.

This chain joins TRBV9 and TRBJ2-1; 12 bases are a match to TRBD2. The CDR3 consists of 18 residues. Per germline, CDR1 SGDLS and CDR2 YYNGEE. V was pared by 0 bases and J by 8 bases, with 12 bases of the junction left unmatched. The CDR3 coding sequence is TGTGCCAGCAGCGTAGGTCTAAGACTAGCGGGAGCCTCCCATGAGCAGTTCTTC. It yields the protein CASSVGLRLAGASHEQFF.

The chain links TRBV9 to TRBJ1-3, with TRBD1 matching 8 bases. In germline, CDR1 is SGDLS, CDR2 YYNGEE. Losses at the gene ends were 0 bases for V and 0 bases for J; bases not matched to a gene: 8. There are 18 residues in the CDR3. CDR3 amino acids: CASSVVPTGELSGNTIYF. In DNA, the CDR3 is TGTGCCAGCAGCGTAGTCCCGACAGGGGAGCTCTCTGGAAACACCATATATTTT.

The chain joins TRBV13 to TRBJ2-7, with 7 bases matching TRBD1. J lost 1 base, V lost 4 bases, and 1 base had no gene match. This CDR3 is built from 13 residues. CDR1 is PRHDT and CDR2 is FYEKMQ in the germline V gene (reference sequence). This chain's CDR3 is CASSSDRSYEQYF. CDR3 in DNA: TGTGCCAGCAGCTCGGACAGGTCCTACGAGCAGTACTTC.

The V call is TRBV7-9, the J call TRBJ2-2; 7 positions match TRBD1. Looked up from germline, CDR1 is SEHNR and CDR2 is FQNEAQ (reference sequence). This CDR3 is built from 16 residues. V shed 1 base and J 0 bases; nucleotides not matched to a gene: 2. DNA of the CDR3: TGTGCCAGCAGCTTAGGAGGGGGCCCGAACACCGGGGAGCTGTTTTTT. Translating gives CASSLGGGPNTGELFF.

This clone was observed a few times. The rearrangement joins TRBV7-8 to TRBJ1-2; D perhaps matches TRBD1 (6 bases). The CDR3 is made up of 14 amino acids. Trimming shortened V by 5 bases and J by 5 bases, and 15 bases separated the two germline ends. Germline values: CDR1 SGHVS, CDR2 FQNEAQ. The CDR3 sequence: CASSPIQGPYGYTF. In DNA form, the CDR3 reads TGTGCCAGCAGCCCAATACAGGGACCGTATGGCTACACCTTC.

This chain connects TRBV7-2 to TRBJ2-7; 9 nucleotides agree with TRBD1. The germline V gene encodes CDR1 SGHTA and CDR2 FQGNSA. V shed 0 bases and J 2 bases; nucleotides not matched to a gene: 2. The CDR3 spans 15 residues. Written as DNA, the CDR3 is TGTGCCAGCAGCTTAGCGGGACAGGGACCCTACGAGCAGTACTTC. Translation gives CASSLAGQGPYEQYF. Drawing the rest from reference TRBV7-2 and TRBJ2-7, the complete variable domain is GAGVSQSPSNKVTEKGKDVELRCDPISGHTALYWYRQSLGQGLEFLIYFQGNSAPDKSGLPSDRFSAERTGGSVSTLTIQRTQQEDSAVYLCASSLAGQGPYEQYFGPGTRLTVT.

This clone was detected only once. V is TRBV7-6 and J is TRBJ2-2; D not certain. The germline V gene has CDR1 SGHVS and CDR2 FNYEAQ. This CDR3 has 13 amino acids. The V and J ends lost 2 bases and 4 bases respectively, with 5 bases between them. CDR3 in DNA: TGTGCCAGCAGCTTATCTCGCACCGGGGAGCTGTTTTTT. Protein: CASSLSRTGELFF.

The chain employs TRBV19 and TRBJ2-1; no reliable D call. Germline assignment: CDR1 LNHDA and CDR2 SQIVND (reference sequence). The CDR3 loop spans 13 amino acids. V lost 0 bases to trimming and J lost 2 bases, with 2 bases between them. Written as DNA, the CDR3 is TGTGCCAGTAGTATAGATACCTACAATGAGCAGTTCTTC. Translated: CASSIDTYNEQFF.

The chain links TRBV5-5 to TRBJ1-6; 9 bases line up with TRBD1. Germline lookup yields CDR1 SGHKS and CDR2 YYEKEE (reference sequence). The V gene end was trimmed by 4 bases and the J gene end by 10 bases; junction bases not matched to a gene: 15. The CDR3 has 17 amino acids. This CDR3 is CASSTEVTGGFGSPLHF. In DNA, the CDR3 is TGTGCCAGCAGCACGGAAGTCACAGGGGGCTTCGGCTCACCCCTCCACTTT.

The V and J genes are TRBV21-1 and TRBJ1-2; whether TRBD1, the table's D call, matches the DNA was not checked. TRBV21-1 counts as a pseudogene. The CDR3 has 14 amino acids. For the CDR3, the DNA is TGTGCCAGCACCCGGACAGGGGGCGTCTATGGCTACACCTTC. It encodes CASTRTGGVYGYTF.